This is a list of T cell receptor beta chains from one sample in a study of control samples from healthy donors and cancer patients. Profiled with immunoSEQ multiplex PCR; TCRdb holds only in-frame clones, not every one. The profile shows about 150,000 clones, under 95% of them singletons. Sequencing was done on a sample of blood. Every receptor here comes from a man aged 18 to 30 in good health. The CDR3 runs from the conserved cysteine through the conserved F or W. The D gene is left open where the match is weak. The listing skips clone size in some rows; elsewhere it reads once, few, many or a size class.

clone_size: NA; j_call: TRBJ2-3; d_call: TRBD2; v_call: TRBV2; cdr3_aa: CASSEGAGGPGDTQYF; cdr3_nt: TGTGCCAGCAGTGAAGGGGCGGGAGGGCCAGGAGATACGCAGTATTTT
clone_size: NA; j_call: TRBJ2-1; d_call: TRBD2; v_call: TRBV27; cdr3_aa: CASSPNLGLADNEQFF; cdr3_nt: TGTGCCAGCAGTCCGAACCTTGGACTAGCGGACAATGAGCAGTTCTTC
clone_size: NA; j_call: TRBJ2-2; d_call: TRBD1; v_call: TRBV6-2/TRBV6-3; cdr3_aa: CASSSGGAGELFF; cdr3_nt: TGTGCCAGCAGTTCAGGGGGTGCCGGGGAGCTGTTTTTT
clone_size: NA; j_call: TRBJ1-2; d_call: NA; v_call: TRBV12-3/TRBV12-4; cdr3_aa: CASRAPDYGYTF; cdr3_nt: TGTGCCAGCCGAGCCCCGGACTATGGCTACACCTTC
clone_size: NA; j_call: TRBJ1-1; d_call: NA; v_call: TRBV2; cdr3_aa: CASNLGAGNTEAFF; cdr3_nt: TGTGCCAGCAACTTGGGGGCAGGGAACACTGAAGCTTTCTTT
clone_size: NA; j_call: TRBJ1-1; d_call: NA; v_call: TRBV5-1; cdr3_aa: CASSFSGRNTEAFF; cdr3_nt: TGCGCCAGCAGCTTTTCAGGGAGGAACACTGAAGCTTTCTTT
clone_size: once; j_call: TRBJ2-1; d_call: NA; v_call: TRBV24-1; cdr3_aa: CATSLGRGEVEQFF; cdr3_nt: TGTGCCACCAGTCTGGGCAGGGGGGAGGTTGAGCAGTTCTTC
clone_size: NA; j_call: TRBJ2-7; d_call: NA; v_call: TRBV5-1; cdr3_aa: CASSSSGSSYEQYF; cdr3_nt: TGCGCCAGCAGCTCCAGTGGGAGCTCCTACGAGCAGTACTTC
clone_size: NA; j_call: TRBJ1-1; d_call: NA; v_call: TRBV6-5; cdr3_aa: CASNKVAFDTEAFF; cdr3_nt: TGTGCCAGCAATAAGGTTGCCTTCGACACTGAAGCTTTCTTT
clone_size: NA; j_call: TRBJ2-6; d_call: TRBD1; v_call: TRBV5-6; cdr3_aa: CASSGTGTGGSGANVLTF; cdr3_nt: TGTGCCAGCAGCGGGACCGGGACAGGGGGCTCTGGGGCCAACGTCCTGACTTTC
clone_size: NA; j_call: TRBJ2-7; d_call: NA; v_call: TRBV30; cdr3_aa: CAWSLGQGYEQYF; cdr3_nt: TGTGCCTGGAGTTTGGGGCAAGGGTACGAGCAGTACTTC
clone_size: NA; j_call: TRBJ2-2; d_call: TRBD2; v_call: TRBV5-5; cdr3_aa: CASSLEGTSGIKAGELFF; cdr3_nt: TGTGCCAGCAGCTTGGAGGGGACTAGCGGGATAAAAGCCGGGGAGCTGTTTTTT
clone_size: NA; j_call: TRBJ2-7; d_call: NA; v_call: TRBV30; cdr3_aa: CAWTLDSQGRHEQYF; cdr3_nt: TGTGCCTGGACCCTCGACAGTCAGGGGAGGCACGAGCAGTACTTC
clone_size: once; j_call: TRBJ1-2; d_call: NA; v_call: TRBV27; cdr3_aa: CASSLSAGARTYYGYTF; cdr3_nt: TGTGCCAGCAGTTTATCCGCCGGGGCTAGGACCTACTATGGCTACACCTTC
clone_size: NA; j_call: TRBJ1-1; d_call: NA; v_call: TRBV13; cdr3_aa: CASRLPGVGEAFF; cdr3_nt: TGTGCCAGCAGACTTCCCGGTGTCGGTGAAGCTTTCTTT
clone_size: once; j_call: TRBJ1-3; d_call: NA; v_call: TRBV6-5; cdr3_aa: CASSLEGLGNTIYF; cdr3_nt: TGTGCCAGCAGTCTTGAGGGGCTCGGAAACACCATATATTTT
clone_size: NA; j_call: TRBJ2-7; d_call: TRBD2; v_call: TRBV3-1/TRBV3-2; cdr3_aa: CASSQRSGGFYEQYF; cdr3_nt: TGTGCCAGCAGCCAACGGAGCGGGGGGTTCTACGAGCAGTACTTC
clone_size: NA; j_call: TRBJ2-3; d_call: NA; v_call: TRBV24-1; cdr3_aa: CATSDSKGREDTQYF; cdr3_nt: TGTGCCACCAGTGATAGCAAAGGGCGGGAAGATACGCAGTATTTT
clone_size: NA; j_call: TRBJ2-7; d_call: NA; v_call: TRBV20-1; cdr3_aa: CSARVDYEQYF; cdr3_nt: TGCAGTGCTAGGGTTGATTACGAGCAGTACTTC
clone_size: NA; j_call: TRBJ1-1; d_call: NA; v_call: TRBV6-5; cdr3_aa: CASSYSSRTEAFF; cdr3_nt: TGTGCCAGCAGTTACTCGAGTAGGACTGAAGCTTTCTTT
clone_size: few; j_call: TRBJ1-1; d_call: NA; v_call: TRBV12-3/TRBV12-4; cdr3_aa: CASSMRFTEAFF; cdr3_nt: TGTGCCAGCAGTATGAGATTTACTGAAGCTTTCTTT
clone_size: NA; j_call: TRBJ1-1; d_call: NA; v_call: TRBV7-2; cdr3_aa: CASSFVQGPEAFF; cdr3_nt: TGTGCCAGCAGCTTCGTACAGGGCCCTGAAGCTTTCTTT
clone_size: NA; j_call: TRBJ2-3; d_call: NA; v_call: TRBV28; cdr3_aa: CASIPRLTSTDTQYF; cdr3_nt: TGTGCCAGCATCCCCCGACTGACCAGCACAGATACGCAGTATTTT
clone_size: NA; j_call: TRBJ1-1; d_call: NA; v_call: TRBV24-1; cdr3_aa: CATSDRKNTEAFF; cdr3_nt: TGTGCCACCAGTGACAGAAAGAACACTGAAGCTTTCTTT
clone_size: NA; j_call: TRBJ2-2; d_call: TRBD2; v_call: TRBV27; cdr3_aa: CASSYTLAGGPGELFF; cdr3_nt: TGTGCCAGCAGCTACACACTAGCGGGGGGCCCCGGGGAGCTGTTTTTT
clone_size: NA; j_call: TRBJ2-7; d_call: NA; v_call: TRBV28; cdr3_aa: CASRHQGPYEQYF; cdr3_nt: TGTGCCAGCAGGCATCAGGGGCCCTACGAGCAGTACTTC
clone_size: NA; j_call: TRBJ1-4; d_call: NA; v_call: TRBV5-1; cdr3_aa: CASSLGQRNEKLFF; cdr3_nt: TGCGCCAGCAGCTTGGGACAGAGGAATGAAAAACTGTTTTTT
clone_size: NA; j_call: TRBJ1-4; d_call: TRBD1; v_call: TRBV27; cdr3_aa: CASSSQGAGDEKLFF; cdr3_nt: TGTGCCAGCAGTTCACAGGGGGCAGGGGATGAAAAACTGTTTTTT
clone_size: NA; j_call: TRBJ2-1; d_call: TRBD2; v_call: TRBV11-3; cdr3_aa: CASSSGLAGGPGVVEQFF; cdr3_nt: TGTGCCAGCAGCTCTGGACTAGCGGGGGGGCCTGGGGTCGTTGAGCAGTTCTTC
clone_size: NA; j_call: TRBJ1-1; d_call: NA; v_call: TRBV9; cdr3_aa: CASSASISRAVNTEAFF; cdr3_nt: TGTGCCAGCAGCGCATCAATATCCCGGGCGGTGAACACTGAAGCTTTCTTT
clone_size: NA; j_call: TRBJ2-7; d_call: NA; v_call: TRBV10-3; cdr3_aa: CAIRPPGGHEQYF; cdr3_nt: TGTGCCATCAGGCCTCCCGGGGGCCACGAGCAGTACTTC
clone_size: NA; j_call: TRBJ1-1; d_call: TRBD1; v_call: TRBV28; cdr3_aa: CASRSGQGSRTEAFF; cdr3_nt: TGTGCCAGCAGGTCCGGACAGGGGTCCAGAACTGAAGCTTTCTTT
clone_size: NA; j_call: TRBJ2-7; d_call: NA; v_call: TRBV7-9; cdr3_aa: CASSPVGRYSYEQYF; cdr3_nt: TGTGCCAGCAGCCCTGTCGGCCGTTACTCCTACGAGCAGTACTTC
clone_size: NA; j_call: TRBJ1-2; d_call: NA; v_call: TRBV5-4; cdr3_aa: CASCKELHYGYTF; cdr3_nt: TGTGCCAGCTGCAAGGAGCTGCACTATGGCTACACCTTC
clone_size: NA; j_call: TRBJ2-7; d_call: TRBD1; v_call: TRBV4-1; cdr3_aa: CASSQTGTGDEQYF; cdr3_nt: TGCGCCAGCAGCCAAACCGGGACAGGGGACGAGCAGTACTTC
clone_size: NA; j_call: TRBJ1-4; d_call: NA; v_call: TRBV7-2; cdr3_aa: CASSPGRGGQLFF; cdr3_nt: TGTGCCAGCAGCCCTGGCCGGGGGGGCCAACTGTTTTTT
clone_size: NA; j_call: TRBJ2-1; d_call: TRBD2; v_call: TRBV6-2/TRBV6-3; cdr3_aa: CASSLTSGQNNEQFF; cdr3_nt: TGTGCCAGCAGCCTCACTAGCGGACAGAACAATGAGCAGTTCTTC
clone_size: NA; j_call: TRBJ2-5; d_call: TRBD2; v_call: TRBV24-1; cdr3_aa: CATSEGLAGEETQYF; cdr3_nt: TGTGCCACCAGTGAGGGACTAGCGGGAGAAGAGACCCAGTACTTC
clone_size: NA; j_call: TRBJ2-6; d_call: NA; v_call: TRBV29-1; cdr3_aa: CSAGTDELRLGANVLTF; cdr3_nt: TGCAGCGCGGGAACGGATGAGCTCAGGCTGGGGGCCAACGTCCTGACTTTC
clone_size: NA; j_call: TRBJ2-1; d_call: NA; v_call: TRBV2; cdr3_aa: CASSDLLPPYNEQFF; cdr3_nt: TGTGCCAGCAGTGATCTATTGCCACCGTACAATGAGCAGTTCTTC
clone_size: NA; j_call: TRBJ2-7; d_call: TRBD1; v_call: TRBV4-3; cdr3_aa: CASSQSGTGRFYEQYF; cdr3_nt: TGCGCCAGCAGCCAATCCGGGACAGGGCGCTTCTACGAGCAGTACTTC